These T cell receptor beta chains were read from a single sample in a study of blood T cell repertoires in COVID-19. The method was immunoSEQ multiplex PCR; TCRdb's version includes in-frame clones alone and lacks a portion of them. This repertoire shows approximately 140,000 clones, 70% to 90% found once; its top ten account for 0.95% to 1.5%. The specimen was PBMCs or T cells enriched from blood (not recorded which). Receptors were obtained from a woman in her thirties with acute COVID-19. Each CDR3 is given with its conserved first and last residue. A D gene is named only where the DNA matches it firmly. Some rows have no size entry. The others give once, few or many, or a class for an expanded clone.

v_call: TRBV28; cdr3_length: 15; clone_size: NA; j_call: TRBJ2-2; d_call: NA; cdr3_nt: TGTGCCAGCAGTTTATGGTCAGGGAACACCGGGGAGCTGTTTTTT; cdr3_aa: CASSLWSGNTGELFF
v_call: TRBV30; cdr3_length: 13; clone_size: once; j_call: TRBJ1-5; d_call: NA; cdr3_nt: TGTGCCTGGAGCCGGGATAACAATCAGCCCCAGCATTTT; cdr3_aa: CAWSRDNNQPQHF
v_call: TRBV5-5; cdr3_length: 13; clone_size: NA; j_call: TRBJ1-1; d_call: NA; cdr3_nt: TGTGCCAGCAGCTTGGGGGAGTCGACTGAAGCTTTCTTT; cdr3_aa: CASSLGESTEAFF
v_call: TRBV28; cdr3_length: 15; clone_size: NA; j_call: TRBJ1-4; d_call: NA; cdr3_nt: TGTGCCAGCAGTTTCCTGACAGGTGGAGGTGAAAAACTGTTTTTT; cdr3_aa: CASSFLTGGGEKLFF
v_call: TRBV12-3/TRBV12-4; cdr3_length: 13; clone_size: NA; j_call: TRBJ1-1; d_call: NA; cdr3_nt: TGTGCCAGCAGTTTTTCGGGAGCCGCTGGAGCTTTCTTT; cdr3_aa: CASSFSGAAGAFF
v_call: TRBV28; cdr3_length: 15; clone_size: NA; j_call: TRBJ2-7; d_call: TRBD1; cdr3_nt: TGTGCCAGCAGGCCCCGGGACAGTTACTCCTACGAGCAGTACTTC; cdr3_aa: CASRPRDSYSYEQYF
v_call: TRBV4-2; cdr3_length: 16; clone_size: NA; j_call: TRBJ2-3; d_call: NA; cdr3_nt: TGTGCCAGCAGCCAAGCCGGGACAACGAGCACAGATACGCAGTATTTT; cdr3_aa: CASSQAGTTSTDTQYF
v_call: TRBV6-6; cdr3_length: 14; clone_size: NA; j_call: TRBJ1-1; d_call: NA; cdr3_nt: TGTGCCAGCAGTTACTCGGGGGGGAGAAGTGAAGCTTTCTTT; cdr3_aa: CASSYSGGRSEAFF
v_call: TRBV14; cdr3_length: 13; clone_size: NA; j_call: TRBJ1-1; d_call: NA; cdr3_nt: TGTGCCAGCAGCCCCCGTCGGAACACTGAAGCTTTCTTT; cdr3_aa: CASSPRRNTEAFF
v_call: TRBV3-1/TRBV3-2; cdr3_length: 14; clone_size: once; j_call: TRBJ1-6; d_call: NA; cdr3_nt: TGTGCCAGCAGCCAATCAGGTGATGATGCACCCCTCCACTTT; cdr3_aa: CASSQSGDDAPLHF
v_call: TRBV18; cdr3_length: 14; clone_size: NA; j_call: TRBJ2-7; d_call: TRBD1; cdr3_nt: TGTGCCAGCTCACCAGACAGGGTGCTGGACGAGCAGTACTTC; cdr3_aa: CASSPDRVLDEQYF
v_call: TRBV2; cdr3_length: 14; clone_size: few; j_call: TRBJ1-6; d_call: TRBD1; cdr3_nt: TGTGCCAGCAGTGAAGGGACAGGGAGATCACCCCTCCACTTT; cdr3_aa: CASSEGTGRSPLHF
v_call: TRBV25-1; cdr3_length: 16; clone_size: NA; j_call: TRBJ1-1; d_call: TRBD1; cdr3_nt: TGTGCCAGCAGTGTACAGGGGATGCAAGGGGACACTGAAGCTTTCTTT; cdr3_aa: CASSVQGMQGDTEAFF
v_call: TRBV7-9; cdr3_length: 15; clone_size: few; j_call: TRBJ2-3; d_call: TRBD2; cdr3_nt: TGTGCCAGCAGCCTCCGGACTAGCGGCACAGATACGCAGTATTTT; cdr3_aa: CASSLRTSGTDTQYF
v_call: TRBV5-1; cdr3_length: 14; clone_size: NA; j_call: TRBJ2-5; d_call: NA; cdr3_nt: TGCGCCAGCAGCGCTTACCGGAGGCAAGAGACCCAGTACTTC; cdr3_aa: CASSAYRRQETQYF
v_call: TRBV7-6; cdr3_length: 16; clone_size: NA; j_call: TRBJ2-1; d_call: TRBD1; cdr3_nt: TGTGCCAGCAGCCGCCCGGACAGGGTGTCCTACAATGAGCAGTTCTTC; cdr3_aa: CASSRPDRVSYNEQFF
v_call: TRBV6-5; cdr3_length: 15; clone_size: NA; j_call: TRBJ1-5; d_call: TRBD1; cdr3_nt: TGTGCCAGCAGTTACTCGGGACAGGGCAGTCAGCCCCAGCATTTT; cdr3_aa: CASSYSGQGSQPQHF
v_call: TRBV18; cdr3_length: 15; clone_size: NA; j_call: TRBJ2-3; d_call: TRBD1; cdr3_nt: TGTGCCAGCTCACCAATCAGGGGGAACACAGATACGCAGTATTTT; cdr3_aa: CASSPIRGNTDTQYF
v_call: TRBV4-2; cdr3_length: 18; clone_size: NA; j_call: TRBJ1-1; d_call: TRBD1; cdr3_nt: TGTGCCAGCAGCCAAGACCCGGGACAGGGGGTGAGAAACACTGAAGCTTTCTTT; cdr3_aa: CASSQDPGQGVRNTEAFF
v_call: TRBV28; cdr3_length: 14; clone_size: NA; j_call: TRBJ1-3; d_call: NA; cdr3_nt: TGTGCCAGCACCGACAGATCCTCTGGAAACACCATATATTTT; cdr3_aa: CASTDRSSGNTIYF
v_call: TRBV19; cdr3_length: 14; clone_size: NA; j_call: TRBJ1-4; d_call: NA; cdr3_nt: TGTGCCAGTAGTATGGGCAGGGCTAATGAAAAACTGTTTTTT; cdr3_aa: CASSMGRANEKLFF
v_call: TRBV4-1; cdr3_length: 16; clone_size: once; j_call: TRBJ1-2; d_call: NA; cdr3_nt: TGCGCCAGCAGCCAAAGCCCGTCCAGTCAGGGCTATGGCTACACCTTC; cdr3_aa: CASSQSPSSQGYGYTF
v_call: TRBV21-1; cdr3_length: 13; clone_size: once; j_call: TRBJ1-1; d_call: NA; cdr3_nt: TGTGCCAGGGGGAGGGGCCCGAACACTGAAGCTTTCTTT; cdr3_aa: CARGRGPNTEAFF
v_call: TRBV7-9; cdr3_length: 15; clone_size: NA; j_call: TRBJ1-5; d_call: TRBD1; cdr3_nt: TGTGCCAGCAGCTTGGGACAGGGCTCGGGACAGCCCCAGCATTTT; cdr3_aa: CASSLGQGSGQPQHF
v_call: TRBV6-2/TRBV6-3; cdr3_length: 16; clone_size: NA; j_call: TRBJ2-2; d_call: TRBD1; cdr3_nt: TGTGCCAGCAGTTCCGGCGGGACAGGGACGGCCGGGGAGCTGTTTTTT; cdr3_aa: CASSSGGTGTAGELFF
v_call: TRBV29-1; cdr3_length: 14; clone_size: NA; j_call: TRBJ2-5; d_call: TRBD1; cdr3_nt: TGCAGCGGGCGGGACAGGCCACGGGAAGAGACCCAGTACTTC; cdr3_aa: CSGRDRPREETQYF
v_call: TRBV28; cdr3_length: 12; clone_size: once; j_call: TRBJ1-5; d_call: NA; cdr3_nt: TGTGCCAGCCGAGCAAAAAACCAGCCCCAGCATTTT; cdr3_aa: CASRAKNQPQHF
v_call: TRBV2; cdr3_length: 14; clone_size: NA; j_call: TRBJ1-1; d_call: NA; cdr3_nt: TGTGCCAGCAGTGACCCGGGACAGAACACTGAAGCTTTCTTT; cdr3_aa: CASSDPGQNTEAFF
v_call: TRBV21-1; cdr3_length: 15; clone_size: NA; j_call: TRBJ1-2; d_call: NA; cdr3_nt: TGTGCCAGCAGCAAAGTTCGGGGACAGGCTCCTAGCTACACCTTC; cdr3_aa: CASSKVRGQAPSYTF
v_call: TRBV5-5; cdr3_length: 15; clone_size: few; j_call: TRBJ1-1; d_call: NA; cdr3_nt: TGTGCCAGCAGCTTGTTTCGACAGGCCAACACTGAAGCTTTCTTT; cdr3_aa: CASSLFRQANTEAFF
v_call: TRBV7-2; cdr3_length: 13; clone_size: NA; j_call: TRBJ2-5; d_call: NA; cdr3_nt: TGTGCCAGCAGTTACGGGAATCAAGAGACCCAGTACTTC; cdr3_aa: CASSYGNQETQYF
v_call: TRBV10-3; cdr3_length: 13; clone_size: NA; j_call: TRBJ2-5; d_call: NA; cdr3_nt: TGTGCCACCCGGAGCGGGCACCAAGAGACCCAGTACTTC; cdr3_aa: CATRSGHQETQYF
v_call: TRBV25-1; cdr3_length: 18; clone_size: NA; j_call: TRBJ2-1; d_call: TRBD2; cdr3_nt: TGTGCCAGCAGTGAACCCGGACTAGCGGGAGAGGCCTACAATGAGCAGTTCTTC; cdr3_aa: CASSEPGLAGEAYNEQFF
v_call: TRBV2; cdr3_length: 12; clone_size: NA; j_call: TRBJ2-7; d_call: NA; cdr3_nt: TGTGCCAGCAGTGAAACATACGACGAGCAGTACTTC; cdr3_aa: CASSETYDEQYF
v_call: TRBV3-1/TRBV3-2; cdr3_length: 16; clone_size: NA; j_call: TRBJ1-3; d_call: NA; cdr3_nt: TGTGCCAGCAGCCAACTTGGGGCGTACTCTGGAAACACCATATATTTT; cdr3_aa: CASSQLGAYSGNTIYF
v_call: TRBV6-5; cdr3_length: 14; clone_size: once; j_call: TRBJ1-6; d_call: NA; cdr3_nt: TGTGCCAGCAGTCGAACAGGGTTGGATTCACCCCTCCACTTT; cdr3_aa: CASSRTGLDSPLHF
v_call: TRBV2; cdr3_length: 14; clone_size: NA; j_call: TRBJ2-2; d_call: NA; cdr3_nt: TGTGCCAGCAGTGAAGCGGGCTCGGCCGGGGAGCTGTTTTTT; cdr3_aa: CASSEAGSAGELFF
v_call: TRBV5-8; cdr3_length: 14; clone_size: NA; j_call: TRBJ1-6; d_call: TRBD1; cdr3_nt: TGTGCCAGCAGCTGGGACAGGAATAATTCACCCCTCCACTTT; cdr3_aa: CASSWDRNNSPLHF
v_call: TRBV7-2; cdr3_length: 16; clone_size: NA; j_call: TRBJ2-5; d_call: NA; cdr3_nt: TGTGCCAGCAGCGCGAAACAGAGAAGCCCGGAAGAGACCCAGTACTTC; cdr3_aa: CASSAKQRSPEETQYF
v_call: TRBV5-4; cdr3_length: 14; clone_size: NA; j_call: TRBJ2-1; d_call: NA; cdr3_nt: TGTGCCAGCAGGCGACAGGAGTCCTACAATGAGCAGTTCTTC; cdr3_aa: CASRRQESYNEQFF
v_call: TRBV4-3; cdr3_length: 16; clone_size: NA; j_call: TRBJ1-2; d_call: TRBD1; cdr3_nt: TGCGCCAGCAGCCAAGATCAGGGGGCGAAGCGATATGGCTACACCTTC; cdr3_aa: CASSQDQGAKRYGYTF
v_call: TRBV2; cdr3_length: 13; clone_size: NA; j_call: TRBJ1-3; d_call: TRBD1; cdr3_nt: TGTGCCAGCAACGGACAGGGGTTAAACACCATATATTTT; cdr3_aa: CASNGQGLNTIYF
v_call: TRBV30; cdr3_length: 13; clone_size: NA; j_call: TRBJ1-1; d_call: NA; cdr3_nt: TGTGCCTGGGCGGTCGCCCCCCACACTGAAGCTTTCTTT; cdr3_aa: CAWAVAPHTEAFF
v_call: TRBV21-1; cdr3_length: 13; clone_size: few; j_call: TRBJ2-7; d_call: NA; cdr3_nt: TGTGCCAGCAGCGTGACTAGCATCTGCGAGCAGTACTTC; cdr3_aa: CASSVTSICEQYF
v_call: TRBV6-2/TRBV6-3; cdr3_length: 13; clone_size: NA; j_call: TRBJ1-5; d_call: NA; cdr3_nt: TGTGCCAGCAGTTACATCAACAATCAGCCCCAGCATTTT; cdr3_aa: CASSYINNQPQHF
v_call: TRBV6-4; cdr3_length: 14; clone_size: NA; j_call: TRBJ2-2; d_call: TRBD2; cdr3_nt: TGTGCCAGCGGACTAGCGGGAGGCACCGGGGAGCTGTTTTTT; cdr3_aa: CASGLAGGTGELFF
v_call: TRBV7-8; cdr3_length: 12; clone_size: NA; j_call: TRBJ2-2; d_call: NA; cdr3_nt: TGTGCCAGCACAGGGCTAACCGGGGAGCTGTTTTTT; cdr3_aa: CASTGLTGELFF
v_call: TRBV7-4; cdr3_length: 21; clone_size: NA; j_call: TRBJ1-6; d_call: TRBD1; cdr3_nt: TGTGCCAGCAGCCGAAGGCCCCTGGGACAGCAAGTGGGGGTGTATAATTCACCCCTCCACTTT; cdr3_aa: CASSRRPLGQQVGVYNSPLHF
v_call: TRBV7-9; cdr3_length: 16; clone_size: NA; j_call: TRBJ2-7; d_call: NA; cdr3_nt: TGTGCCAGCAGCTTAGCCCTAGCCGGTAGCTCCTACGAGCAGTACTTC; cdr3_aa: CASSLALAGSSYEQYF